A single sample is the source of the 25 T cell receptor beta chains below, sequenced in a study of T-cell reconstitution after alpha-beta-depleted transplantation in children. Unique molecular identifiers were incorporated when the TCRbeta library was constructed. TCRdb recomputed calls from the PCR reads with MiXCR, one row per CDR3 protein. Of 200,000 to 250,000 distinct CDR3 sequences listed, around 13% are singletons. This specimen consisted of PBMCs from the stem cell graft donor, obtained from the stem cell graft. The receptors come from a human donor who donated a stem cell graft to a child with acute lymphoblastic leukemia.

This clonotype has ten or more counts. The chain is built from TRBV28 and TRBJ2-7; D is unresolved. Germline V CDR1 and CDR2: MDHEN, SYDVKM. V shed 8 bases and J shed 4 bases, with 12 bases lying between them. This CDR3 contains 12 residues. This CDR3 is CASGEGLYEQYF. CDR3 DNA sequence: TGTGCCAGCGGGGAAGGGCTGTACGAGCAGTACTTC.

This clonotype was recorded only once. This CDR3 fails to terminate in the conserved phenylalanine or tryptophan, so it likely reflects a read error. This chain joins TRBV15 and TRBJ2-1, with D perhaps TRBD2 (5 bases). V dropped 6 bases and J dropped 2 bases, with 14 bases sitting between them. The CDR3 has 15 residues. Looked up from germline, CDR1 is LNHNV and CDR2 is YYDKDF (reference sequence). The DNA of the CDR3 is TGTGCCACCAGGAGTTCGGGGAGCCCCTACAATGAGCAGTTCTTG. This sequence encodes CATRSSGSPYNEQFL.

This clonotype was recorded many times. The genes are TRBV12-3 or TRBV12-4 and TRBJ2-7; 12 nucleotides line up with TRBD2. The length of the CDR3 is 16 residues. Trimming at V came to 5 bases and at J to 9 bases, leaving 14 bases not matched to a gene. The CDR3 sequence: CASSIRTSGMGTGQYF. The CDR3 DNA sequence: TGTGCCAGCAGTATCAGGACTAGCGGGATGGGGACGGGGCAGTACTTC.

This clonotype was seen many times. The rearrangement uses TRBV29-1 and TRBJ1-2; 10 bases line up with TRBD1. This CDR3 has 13 residues. Germline V gene data show CDR1 as SQVTM and CDR2 as ANQGSEA. The J segment lost 7 bases and the V segment lost 5 bases, leaving 7 bases of the junction unmatched. The CDR3 region has the DNA TGCAGCGTTATTTTCGGGACAGGGGTTGGCTACACCTTC. It codes for CSVIFGTGVGYTF.

This chain joins TRBV19 and TRBJ2-7, with TRBD1 matching 8 bases. J was trimmed by 5 bases and V by 3 bases; bases with no gene match: 6. CDR1 and CDR2 from the germline V gene are LNHDA and SQIVND (reference sequence). The CDR3 contains 14 residues. CDR3 residues: CASSIDQGAHEQYF. For the CDR3, the DNA is TGTGCCAGTAGTATTGACCAGGGGGCCCACGAGCAGTACTTC.

This clonotype was seen at least ten times. The rearrangement uses TRBV29-1 and TRBJ1-1, with no clear D. The germline V and J ends were trimmed by 4 bases and 7 bases, with 10 bases remaining between them. Germline CDR1 SQVTM, CDR2 ANQGSEA. The CDR3 length is 11 residues. The CDR3 DNA is TGCAGCGTTGGGAGGGAGTATGAAGCTTTCTTT. Its protein product is CSVGREYEAFF.

This clonotype was picked up many times. The chain joins TRBV6-5 to TRBJ1-4; D call uncertain. The V end lost 8 bases, the J end lost 6 bases, and 4 bases lay between the germline ends. Germline V gene sequence: CDR1 MNHEY, CDR2 SVGAGI. The CDR3 totals 10 residues. CDR3 in amino acids: CASGHEKLFF. The CDR3 DNA sequence: TGTGCCAGCGGCCATGAAAAACTGTTTTTT.

A word on this clonotype: A much larger clonotype is one base distant, so this may be a read error. The conserved closing phenylalanine or tryptophan is absent in this CDR3, likely reflecting a read error. The V gene is TRBV5-5, the J gene TRBJ2-3; D is ambiguous. Germline values: CDR1 SGHKS, CDR2 YYEKEE (reference sequence). This CDR3 is 14 amino acids long. The germline V and J ends were trimmed by 5 bases and 2 bases, with 12 bases remaining between them. For the CDR3, the DNA is TGTGCCAGCAGTGGGGAAAGATTCACAGATACGCAGTATTTG. Translating it yields CASSGERFTDTQYL.

The table lists this clonotype with many counts. CDR3: CASSFEGALGEAFF. The CDR3 DNA reads as TGTGCCAGCAGCTTCGAGGGGGCGTTAGGTGAAGCTTTCTTT. This chain joins TRBV7-8 and TRBJ1-1; 7 bases are a match to TRBD1. J gave up 7 bases and V 3 bases, and 8 bases lay outside the gene matches. Germline V gene sequence: CDR1 SGHVS, CDR2 FQNEAQ. CDR3 length: 14 amino acids. The whole variable domain, remainder taken from reference TRBV7-8 and TRBJ1-1, is GAGVSQSPRYKVAKRGQDVALRCDPISGHVSLFWYQQALGQGPEFLTYFQNEAQLDKSGLPSDRFFAERPEGSVSTLKIQRTQQEDSAVYLCASSFEGALGEAFFGQGTRLTVV.

In its sample, this clonotype was seen many times. The chain couples TRBV7-8 to TRBJ1-1; tentative D call: TRBD1 (6 bases). The length of the CDR3 is 17 residues. Trimming shortened V by 6 bases and J by 1 base, and 21 bases separated the two germline ends. Germline CDR1 reads SGHVS; CDR2 reads FQNEAQ. The CDR3 DNA is TGTGCCAGCAGTGCGACCCCGGGACAACCGACGAACACTGAAGCTTTCTTT. Translation: CASSATPGQPTNTEAFF.

This clonotype was observed many times. The chain joins TRBV6-2 or TRBV6-3 to TRBJ2-7, with D possibly TRBD1 on 6 matching bases. This CDR3 contains 13 residues. Trimming removed 5 bases at V and 3 bases at J, with 11 bases between. Germline V CDR1 and CDR2: MNHEY, SVGEGT. The DNA for the CDR3 is TGTGCCAGCAGTAAGCGGACAGTCTACGAGCAGTACTTC. Protein sequence: CASSKRTVYEQYF.

This clonotype was detected many times. The J gene is TRBJ2-1, the V gene TRBV5-1, with D possibly matching TRBD2 (7 bases). The CDR3 extends over 15 amino acids. The V end lost 4 bases, the J end lost 4 bases, and 15 bases lay between the germline ends. CDR1 and CDR2 from the germline V gene are SGHRS and YFSETQ. DNA of the CDR3: TGCGCCAGCAGCCCGGGGGCGGGGGAGTACAATGAGCAGTTCTTC. Amino acid sequence: CASSPGAGEYNEQFF.

This clonotype was counted many times. The chain carries TRBV20-1 and TRBJ2-7; 7 bases align to TRBD1. The CDR3 has 15 residues. The junction had 5 bases not matched to a gene; V was cut back by 0 bases and J by 0 bases. Germline V CDR1 and CDR2: DFQATT, SNEGSKA (reference sequence). The CDR3: CSARDRRTGSYEQYF. The CDR3 DNA follows: TGCAGTGCTAGAGATCGTAGGACAGGCTCCTACGAGCAGTACTTC.

This clonotype was detected many times. The junction and the germline gene differ at one end; a read error may be behind it. The rearrangement uses TRBV25-1 and TRBJ2-7, with D hard to call. CDR1 is MGHDK and CDR2 is SYGVNS in the germline V gene. The CDR3 extends over 9 amino acids. The CDR3 DNA sequence: TGTGCCCTCCCATCGGCCGTCACCTTC. Translating it yields CALPSAVTF.

This clonotype occurred many times. This CDR3 reads CSVTGNTGELFF. DNA of the CDR3: TGCAGCGTGACAGGGAACACCGGGGAGCTGTTTTTT. V and J are TRBV29-1 and TRBJ2-2, with D perhaps matching TRBD1 (6 bases). The CDR3 runs 12 residues. CDR1 SQVTM and CDR2 ANQGSEA come from the germline V gene. V lost 6 bases, J lost 1 base, and 6 bases lay in between.

This clonotype was recorded at least ten times. The chain combines TRBV20-1 with TRBJ2-5; TRBD2 aligns across 9 bases. There are 17 residues in the CDR3. The ends lost 4 bases at V and 5 bases at J; junction bases unmatched: 17. Germline V gene data show CDR1 as DFQATT and CDR2 as SNEGSKA (reference sequence). For the CDR3, the DNA is TGCAGTGCTACCGCCGGCGAGCGGGGGGCCATGTCCGAGACCCAGTACTTC. Residues: CSATAGERGAMSETQYF.

This clonotype was recorded at least ten times. The chain employs TRBV5-1 and TRBJ2-1; 7 nucleotides line up with TRBD1. V shed 4 bases, J shed 1 base, and the junction held 8 bases outside the gene matches. The CDR3 runs to 16 residues. Germline values: CDR1 SGHRS, CDR2 YFSETQ. This chain's CDR3 is CASSPETGSSYNEQFF. Here the CDR3 DNA reads TGCGCCAGCAGCCCTGAGACAGGGAGTTCCTACAATGAGCAGTTCTTC.

The V gene is TRBV19, the J gene TRBJ2-5; 7 positions match TRBD1. This CDR3 is 13 amino acids long. Germline V lookup: CDR1 LNHDA, CDR2 SQIVND (reference sequence). V shed 6 bases, J shed 3 bases, and the junction held 4 bases outside the gene matches. The CDR3 region is CASRGTAKETQYF. CDR3 bases: TGTGCCAGTAGGGGGACAGCTAAAGAGACCCAGTACTTC.

V usage is TRBV12-3 or TRBV12-4 and J usage is TRBJ2-5; TRBD1 aligns across 9 bases. The CDR3 is 14 amino acids. V lost 7 bases, J lost 4 bases, and 7 bases stayed unmatched. In DNA form, the CDR3 reads TGTGCCAGCAACTGGGACAGGGAAGGAGAGACCCAGTACTTC. Amino acid sequence: CASNWDREGETQYF.

This clonotype was seen at least ten times. The chain carries TRBV12-3 or TRBV12-4 and TRBJ1-2; TRBD1 aligns across 7 bases. With V trimmed by 3 bases and J by 4 bases, 17 bases remained unmatched. CDR3 length: 18 residues. CDR3 protein: CASSLGAGTASRIYGYTF. CDR3 sequence (DNA): TGTGCCAGCAGTTTGGGCGCCGGGACAGCCTCTCGGATCTATGGCTACACCTTC.

In this sample, this clonotype turned up many times. V and J are TRBV4-3 and TRBJ2-3, with TRBD1 as a possible D gene (5 bases). Trimming took 4 bases from V and 2 from J, leaving 19 bases between them. Germline CDR1 LGHNA, CDR2 YSLEER. CDR3 length: 17 amino acids. In DNA, the CDR3 is TGCGCCAGCAGCCCGTTATACAGACAGAGAAACACAGATACGCAGTATTTT. It translates to CASSPLYRQRNTDTQYF.

This clonotype was counted many times. This chain links TRBV5-1 with TRBJ2-7; TRBD2 aligns across 13 bases. After removal of 3 bases from V and 5 bases from J, the junction contained 2 bases not matched to a gene. The CDR3 consists of 14 residues. Germline CDR1 reads SGHRS; CDR2 reads YFSETQ. The CDR3 loop reads CASSSTSGRDEQYF. CDR3 in DNA: TGCGCCAGCAGCTCTACTAGCGGGAGGGACGAGCAGTACTTC.

This clonotype was picked up a small number of times. The V and J genes are TRBV5-5 and TRBJ2-4, with unresolved D. V was cut by 0 bases and J by 0 bases, with 7 bases left in between. The CDR3 sequence is 15 residues long. The germline V gene encodes CDR1 SGHKS and CDR2 YYEKEE (reference sequence). The CDR3 bases are TGTGCCAGCAGCTTGGGGCACCTAGCCAAAAACATTCAGTACTTC. Its protein product is CASSLGHLAKNIQYF.

There are many counts of this clonotype. This chain links TRBV7-8 with TRBJ2-3; weak D call: TRBD2 (7 bases). V was clipped by 4 bases and J by 6 bases, with 17 bases between them. Looked up from germline, CDR1 is SGHVS and CDR2 is FQNEAQ. CDR3 size: 15 residues. CDR3 sequence (DNA): TGTGCCAGCAGCTGGGGGGGGACACGGGCCGATACGCAGTATTTT. Its protein is CASSWGGTRADTQYF.

The chain employs TRBV4-2 and TRBJ2-1, with D tentatively TRBD2 (7 bases). The CDR3 runs 17 residues. The ends were cut back, 4 bases at V and 4 bases at J, with 20 bases in the middle. Germline lookup yields CDR1 LGHNA and CDR2 YNFKEQ. The CDR3 spells CASSLNMRGRTYNEQFF. In DNA form, the CDR3 reads TGTGCCAGCAGCCTCAATATGCGGGGGCGCACGTACAATGAGCAGTTCTTC.